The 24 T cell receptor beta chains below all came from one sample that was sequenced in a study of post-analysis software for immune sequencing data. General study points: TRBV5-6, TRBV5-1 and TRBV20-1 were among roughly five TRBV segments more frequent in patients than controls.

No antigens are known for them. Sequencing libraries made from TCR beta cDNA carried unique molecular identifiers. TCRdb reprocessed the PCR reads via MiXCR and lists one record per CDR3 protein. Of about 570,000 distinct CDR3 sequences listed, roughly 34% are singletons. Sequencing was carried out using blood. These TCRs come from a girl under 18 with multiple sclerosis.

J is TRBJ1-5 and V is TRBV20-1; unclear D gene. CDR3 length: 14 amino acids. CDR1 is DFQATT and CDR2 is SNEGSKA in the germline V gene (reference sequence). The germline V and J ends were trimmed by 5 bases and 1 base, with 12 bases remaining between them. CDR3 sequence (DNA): TGCAGTGCTGACGATGGGAGGAGCAATCAGCCCCAGCATTTT. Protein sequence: CSADDGRSNQPQHF.

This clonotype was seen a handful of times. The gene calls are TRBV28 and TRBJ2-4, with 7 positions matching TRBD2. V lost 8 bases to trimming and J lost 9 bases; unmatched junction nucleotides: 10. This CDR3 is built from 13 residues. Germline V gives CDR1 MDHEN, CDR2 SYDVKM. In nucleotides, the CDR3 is TGTGCCAGCGAGTGGGGGGGAAAGGGCATTCAGTACTTC. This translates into CASEWGGKGIQYF.

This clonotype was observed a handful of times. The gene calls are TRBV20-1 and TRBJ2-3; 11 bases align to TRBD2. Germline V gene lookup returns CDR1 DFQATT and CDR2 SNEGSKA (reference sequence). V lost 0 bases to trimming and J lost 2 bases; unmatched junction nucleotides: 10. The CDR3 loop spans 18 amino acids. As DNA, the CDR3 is TGCAGTGCTAGAGATTTCATAGCGGGGGGGCGATCCACAGATACGCAGTATTTT. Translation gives CSARDFIAGGRSTDTQYF.

Here the CDR3 DNA reads TGTGCCAGCAGGGGCGGACAGCTCAATGAGCAGTTCTTC. It specifies CASRGGQLNEQFF. V and J are TRBV6-5 and TRBJ2-1, with TRBD1 as a possible D gene (6 bases). Trimming took off 6 bases at V and 6 bases at J, with 12 bases between the two ends. This CDR3 is built from 13 residues. Germline CDR1 reads MNHEY; CDR2 reads SVGAGI.

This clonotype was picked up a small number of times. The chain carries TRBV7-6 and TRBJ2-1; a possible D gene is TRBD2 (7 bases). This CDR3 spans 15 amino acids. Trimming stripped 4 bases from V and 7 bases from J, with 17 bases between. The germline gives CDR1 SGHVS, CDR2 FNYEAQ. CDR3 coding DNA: TGTGCCAGCAGCTCCCTAGGGGGGGCAACGAATGAGCAGTTCTTC. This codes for CASSSLGGATNEQFF.

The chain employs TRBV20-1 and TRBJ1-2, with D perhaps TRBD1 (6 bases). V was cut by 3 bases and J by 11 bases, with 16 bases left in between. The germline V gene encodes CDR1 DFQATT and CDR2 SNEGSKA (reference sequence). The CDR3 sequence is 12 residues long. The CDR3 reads CSASKGSRGYTF. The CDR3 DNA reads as TGCAGTGCTAGTAAGGGATCCAGGGGATACACCTTC.

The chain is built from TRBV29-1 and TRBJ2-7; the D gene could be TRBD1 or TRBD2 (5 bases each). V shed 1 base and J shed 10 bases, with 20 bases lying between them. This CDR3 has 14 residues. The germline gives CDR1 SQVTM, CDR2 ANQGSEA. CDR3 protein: CSVEGLRDGEAQYF. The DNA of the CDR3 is TGCAGCGTTGAAGGACTCAGGGACGGAGAGGCCCAGTACTTC.

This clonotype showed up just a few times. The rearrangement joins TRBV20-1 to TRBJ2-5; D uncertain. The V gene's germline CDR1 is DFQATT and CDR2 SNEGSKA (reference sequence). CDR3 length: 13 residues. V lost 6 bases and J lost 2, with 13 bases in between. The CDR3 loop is CSAPGQKQETQYF. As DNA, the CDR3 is TGCAGTGCGCCGGGCCAAAAGCAAGAGACCCAGTACTTC.

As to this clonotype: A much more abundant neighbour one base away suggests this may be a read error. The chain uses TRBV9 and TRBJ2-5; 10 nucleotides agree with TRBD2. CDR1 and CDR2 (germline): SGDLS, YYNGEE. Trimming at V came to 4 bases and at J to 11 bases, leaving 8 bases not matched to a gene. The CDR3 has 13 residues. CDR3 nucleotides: TGTGCCAGCAGCCCTAGCGGGGGCAATGAGCAGTACTTC. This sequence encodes CASSPSGGNEQYF.

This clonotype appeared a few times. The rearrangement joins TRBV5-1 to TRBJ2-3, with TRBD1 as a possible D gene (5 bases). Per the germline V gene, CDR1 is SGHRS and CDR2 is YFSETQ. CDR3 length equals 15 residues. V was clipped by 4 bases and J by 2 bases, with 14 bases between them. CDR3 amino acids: CASSPQGEDTDTQYF. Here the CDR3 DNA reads TGCGCCAGCAGCCCCCAGGGTGAGGACACAGATACGCAGTATTTT.

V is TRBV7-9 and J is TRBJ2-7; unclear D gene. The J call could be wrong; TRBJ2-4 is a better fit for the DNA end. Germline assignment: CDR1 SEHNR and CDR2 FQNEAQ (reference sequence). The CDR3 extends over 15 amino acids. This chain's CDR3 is CASSFDTLLLNIQYF. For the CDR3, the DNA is TGTGCCAGCAGCTTCGACACCCTTTTATTGAACATTCAGTACTTC.

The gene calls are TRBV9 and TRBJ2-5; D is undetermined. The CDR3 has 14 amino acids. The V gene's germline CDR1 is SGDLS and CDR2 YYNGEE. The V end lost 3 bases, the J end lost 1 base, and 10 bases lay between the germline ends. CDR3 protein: CASSEWAFQETQYF. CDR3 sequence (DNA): TGTGCCAGCAGCGAGTGGGCCTTCCAAGAGACCCAGTACTTC.

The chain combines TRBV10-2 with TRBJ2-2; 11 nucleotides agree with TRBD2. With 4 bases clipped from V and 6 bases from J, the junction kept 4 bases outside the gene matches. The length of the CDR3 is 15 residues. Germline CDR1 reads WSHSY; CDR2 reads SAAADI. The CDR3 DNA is TGCGCCAGCAGTGCGGGACTAGCGGCGGCCGGGGAGCTGTTTTTT. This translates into CASSAGLAAAGELFF.

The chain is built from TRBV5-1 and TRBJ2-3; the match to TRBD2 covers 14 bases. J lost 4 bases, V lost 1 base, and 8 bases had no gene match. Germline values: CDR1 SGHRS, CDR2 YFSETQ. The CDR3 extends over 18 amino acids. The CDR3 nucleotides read TGCGCCAGCAGCTTGCGACTAGCGGGGGGGCAAGGTGCAGATACGCAGTATTTT. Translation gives CASSLRLAGGQGADTQYF.

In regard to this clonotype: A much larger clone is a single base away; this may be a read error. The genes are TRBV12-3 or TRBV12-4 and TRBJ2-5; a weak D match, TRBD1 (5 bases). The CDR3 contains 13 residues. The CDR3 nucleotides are TGTGCCAGCAGTTTAAAGGGGCAAGAGGCCCAGTACTTC. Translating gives CASSLKGQEAQYF.

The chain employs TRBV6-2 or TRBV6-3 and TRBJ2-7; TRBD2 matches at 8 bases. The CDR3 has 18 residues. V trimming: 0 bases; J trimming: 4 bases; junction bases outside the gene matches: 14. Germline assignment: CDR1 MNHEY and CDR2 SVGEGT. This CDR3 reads CASSYSKGSERERYEQYF. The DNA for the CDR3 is TGTGCCAGCAGTTACTCGAAAGGGTCCGAGCGGGAGAGGTACGAGCAGTACTTC.

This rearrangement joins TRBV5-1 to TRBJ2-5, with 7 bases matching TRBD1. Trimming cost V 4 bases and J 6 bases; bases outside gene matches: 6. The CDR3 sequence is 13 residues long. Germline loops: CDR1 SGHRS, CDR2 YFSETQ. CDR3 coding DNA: TGCGCCAGCAGCCCCCTAAGGGGGCAGACCCAGTACTTC. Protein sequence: CASSPLRGQTQYF.

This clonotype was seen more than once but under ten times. CDR3 DNA: TGTGCCAGCAGTCGCGGGCAGACCCAGTACTTC. It encodes CASSRGQTQYF. The rearrangement joins TRBV6-2 or TRBV6-3 to TRBJ2-5; a weak D match, TRBD2 (5 bases). CDR1 is MNHEY and CDR2 is SVGEGT in the germline V gene. V was trimmed by 5 bases and J by 6 bases, leaving 7 bases between them. There are 11 residues in the CDR3.

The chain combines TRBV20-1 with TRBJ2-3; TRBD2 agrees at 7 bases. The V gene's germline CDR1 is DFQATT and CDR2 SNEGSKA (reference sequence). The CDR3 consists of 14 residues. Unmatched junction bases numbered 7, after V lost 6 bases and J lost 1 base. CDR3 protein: CSANEGRGTDTQYF. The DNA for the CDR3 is TGCAGTGCCAATGAGGGGAGGGGCACAGATACGCAGTATTTT.

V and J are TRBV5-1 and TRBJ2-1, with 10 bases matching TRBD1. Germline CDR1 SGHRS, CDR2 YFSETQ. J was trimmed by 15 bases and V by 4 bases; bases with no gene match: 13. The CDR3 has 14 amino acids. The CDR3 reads CASSLDRGTLRPFF. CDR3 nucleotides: TGCGCCAGCAGCCTGGACAGGGGGACGTTACGTCCGTTCTTC.

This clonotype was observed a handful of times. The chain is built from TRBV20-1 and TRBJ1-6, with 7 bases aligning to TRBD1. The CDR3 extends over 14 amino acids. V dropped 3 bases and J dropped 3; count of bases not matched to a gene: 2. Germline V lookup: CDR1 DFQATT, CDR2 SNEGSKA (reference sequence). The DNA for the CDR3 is TGCAGTGCTAGGGACAGGAACTATAATTCACCCCTCCACTTT. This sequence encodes CSARDRNYNSPLHF.

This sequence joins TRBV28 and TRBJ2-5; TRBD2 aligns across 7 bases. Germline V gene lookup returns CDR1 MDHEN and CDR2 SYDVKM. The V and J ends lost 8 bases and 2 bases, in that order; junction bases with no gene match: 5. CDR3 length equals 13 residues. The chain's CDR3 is CASVGGIQETQYF. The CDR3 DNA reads TGTGCCAGCGTGGGGGGGATTCAAGAGACCCAGTACTTC.

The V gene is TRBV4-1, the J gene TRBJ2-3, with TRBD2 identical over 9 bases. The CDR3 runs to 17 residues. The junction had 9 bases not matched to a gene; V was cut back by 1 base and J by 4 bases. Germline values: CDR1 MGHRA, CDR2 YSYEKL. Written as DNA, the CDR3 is TGCGCCAGCAGCCAAGGCGGGGGGGCGAGGATGGCAGATACGCAGTATTTT. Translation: CASSQGGGARMADTQYF.

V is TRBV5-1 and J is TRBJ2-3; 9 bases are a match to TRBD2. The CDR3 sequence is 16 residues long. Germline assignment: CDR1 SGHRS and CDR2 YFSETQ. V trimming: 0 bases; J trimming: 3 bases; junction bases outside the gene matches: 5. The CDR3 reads CASSLAGSGGTDTQYF. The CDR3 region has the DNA TGCGCCAGCAGCTTGGCCGGTAGCGGGGGAACAGATACGCAGTATTTT.